This T cell receptor beta chain came from a study of graft-versus-host responses after intestinal transplantation. Study-level information: The recipients all started with anti-thymocyte globulin induction and then took tacrolimus and steroids for 3 to 4 years.

Assay: immunoSEQ multiplex PCR; the TCRdb copy retains only in-frame clones and omits some. This table holds about 50,000 clones, about 93% found once. General observations from the study: Graft-donor T cell macrochimerism coincided with high graft-versus-host to host-versus-graft clonal ratios in allografts. Recipient bone marrow held GvH clones, some seen earlier in ileum or blood. Peak circulating GvH clone levels were associated with early post-transplant HvG declines.

A word on this clone: Its antigen is unknown.

The CDR3 covers 15 residues. The germline V gene encodes CDR1 SGDLS and CDR2 YYNGEE. Trimming shortened V by 0 bases and J by 2 bases, and 10 bases separated the two germline ends. The source is a human donor who was the organ donor for an intestinal transplant. Sequencing used unstimulated CD4+ T cells sorted from spleen or lymph node cells, obtained before transplant. This rearrangement joins TRBV9 to TRBJ2-3, with D perhaps matching TRBD2 (5 bases). CDR3 DNA: TGTGCCAGCAGCGTAGGCGGAGGCCCCACAGATACGCAGTATTTT. Its translation is CASSVGGGPTDTQYF.